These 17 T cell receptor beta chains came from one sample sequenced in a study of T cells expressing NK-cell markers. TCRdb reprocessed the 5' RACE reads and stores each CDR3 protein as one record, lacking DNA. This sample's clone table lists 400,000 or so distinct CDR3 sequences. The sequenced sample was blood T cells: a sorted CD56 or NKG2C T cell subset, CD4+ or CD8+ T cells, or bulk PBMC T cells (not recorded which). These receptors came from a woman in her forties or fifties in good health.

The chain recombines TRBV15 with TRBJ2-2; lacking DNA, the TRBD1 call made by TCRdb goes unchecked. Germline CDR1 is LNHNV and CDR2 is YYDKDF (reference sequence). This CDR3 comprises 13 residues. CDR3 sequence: CATSRENTGELFF.

This CDR3 reads CSARDTKKSYEQYF. The rearrangement links TRBV20-1 to TRBJ2-7. The CDR3 is 14 amino acids. Germline values: CDR1 DFQATT, CDR2 SNEGSKA (reference sequence).

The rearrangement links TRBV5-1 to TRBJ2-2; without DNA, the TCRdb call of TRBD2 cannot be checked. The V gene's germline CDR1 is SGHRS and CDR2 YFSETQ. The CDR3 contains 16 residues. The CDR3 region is CASSLAGGRAFGELFF.

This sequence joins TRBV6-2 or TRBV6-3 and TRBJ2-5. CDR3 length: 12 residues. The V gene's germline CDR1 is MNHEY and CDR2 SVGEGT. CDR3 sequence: CASREPLETQYF.

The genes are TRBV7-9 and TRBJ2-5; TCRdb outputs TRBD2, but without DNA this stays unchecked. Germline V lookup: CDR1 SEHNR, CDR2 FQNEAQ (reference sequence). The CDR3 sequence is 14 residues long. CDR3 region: CASSMGPPRETQYF.

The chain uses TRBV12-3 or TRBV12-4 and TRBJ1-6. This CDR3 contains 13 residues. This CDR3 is CASSTGSSSPLHF.

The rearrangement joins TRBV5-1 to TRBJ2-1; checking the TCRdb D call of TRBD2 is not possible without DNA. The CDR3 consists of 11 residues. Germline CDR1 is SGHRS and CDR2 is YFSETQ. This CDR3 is CASSSGLVRFF.

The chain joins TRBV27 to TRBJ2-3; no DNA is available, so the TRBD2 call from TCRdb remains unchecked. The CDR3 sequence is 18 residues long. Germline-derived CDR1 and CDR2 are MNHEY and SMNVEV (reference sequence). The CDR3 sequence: CASSFRPWTSGYTDTQYF.

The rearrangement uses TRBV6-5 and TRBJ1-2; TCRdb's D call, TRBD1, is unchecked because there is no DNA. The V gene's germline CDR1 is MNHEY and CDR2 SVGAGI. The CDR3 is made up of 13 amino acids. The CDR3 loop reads CASSGQAFYGYTF.

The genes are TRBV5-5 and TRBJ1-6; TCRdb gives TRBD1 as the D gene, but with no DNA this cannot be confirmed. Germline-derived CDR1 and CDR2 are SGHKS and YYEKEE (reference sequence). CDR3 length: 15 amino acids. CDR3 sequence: CASSLTGASNSPLHF.

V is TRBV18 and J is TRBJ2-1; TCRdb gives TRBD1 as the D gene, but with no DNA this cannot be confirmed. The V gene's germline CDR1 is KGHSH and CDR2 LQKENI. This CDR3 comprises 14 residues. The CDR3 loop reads CASSPDRAYNEQFF.

CDR3 protein: CASIGGGEQYF. The V gene is TRBV6-6, the J gene TRBJ2-7; without DNA, the TCRdb call of TRBD1 cannot be checked. Germline V gene lookup returns CDR1 MNHNY and CDR2 SVGAGI (reference sequence). CDR3 length: 11 amino acids.

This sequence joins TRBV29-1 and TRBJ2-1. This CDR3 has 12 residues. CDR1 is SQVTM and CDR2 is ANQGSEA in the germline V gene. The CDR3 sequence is CSVASSYNEQFF.

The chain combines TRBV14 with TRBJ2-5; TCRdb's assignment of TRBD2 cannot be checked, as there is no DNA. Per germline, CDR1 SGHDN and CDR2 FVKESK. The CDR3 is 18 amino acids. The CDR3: CASSSKRVRESFKETQYF.

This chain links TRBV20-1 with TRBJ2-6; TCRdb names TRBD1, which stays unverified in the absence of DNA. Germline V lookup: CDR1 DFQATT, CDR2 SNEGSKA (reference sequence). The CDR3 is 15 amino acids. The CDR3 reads CSASTGDAGANVLTF.

CDR3 residues: CAISAVAGALYNEQFF. V usage is TRBV10-3 and J usage is TRBJ2-1. This CDR3 spans 16 amino acids. Germline values: CDR1 ENHRY, CDR2 SYGVKD.

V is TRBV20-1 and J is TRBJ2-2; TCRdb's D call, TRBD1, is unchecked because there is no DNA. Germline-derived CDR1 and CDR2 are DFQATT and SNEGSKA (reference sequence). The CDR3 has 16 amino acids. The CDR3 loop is CSALKTGSKNTGELFF.